One TCR beta chain is described in this entry. The data belong to a study of blood T cell repertoires in COVID-19. The overall study: T cells, B-cell-depleted T cells, or PBMCs provided the cDNA or gDNA that served as material.

TCRdb keeps only in-frame clones here, not all; method: immunoSEQ multiplex PCR. The sample includes approximately 140,000 clones, roughly nine tenths of them seen just once. In germline, CDR1 is LNHNV, CDR2 YYDKDF (reference sequence). The V gene lost 0 bases and the J gene lost 9 bases, with 15 bases spanning the gap. The CDR3 runs 15 residues. The material sequenced was peripheral blood. J is TRBJ1-5 and V is TRBV15; D unresolved. The receptor was isolated from a woman in her fifties or sixties with active or convalescent COVID-19. CDR3 amino acids: CATSRDGETHGPQHF. The CDR3, as DNA: TGTGCCACCAGCAGAGATGGAGAGACCCATGGGCCCCAGCATTTT.